The subject of this entry is one TCR beta chain. The antigen remains undetermined. Markers CD45RO/CCR7/CD25/CD127/CD95/CD27 served to sort CD4+ naive, central memory, regulatory and stem cell-like memory cells. Without exception, sorted populations had purity beyond 98%. This sample stems from a study of beta chain features in type 1 diabetes. Study-wide results and caveats: All four CD4+ subsets from Type 1 diabetes patients carried moderately but significantly shorter TCRB CDR3s.

Expressed TCRB transcripts were sequenced because the entire RNA isolate underwent reverse transcription. Only in-frame clones appear in the TCRdb table, and some are missing; sequencing was by immunoSEQ multiplex PCR. The sample has about 260,000 clones; roughly 22% are singletons. Germline assignment: CDR1 SEHNR and CDR2 FQNEAQ (reference sequence). CDR3 length equals 15 residues. Trimming removed 3 bases from V and 2 bases from J; junction bases left unmatched: 3. The chain has TRBV7-9 and TRBJ2-3; 9 bases are shared with TRBD2. The TCR originated in a woman aged 35 to 49 with type 1 diabetes. Sequenced input: naive CD4+ T cells from blood. The CDR3 DNA is TGTGCCAGCAGCTTCGGACTAGCGCTCACAGATACGCAGTATTTT. This encodes CASSFGLALTDTQYF.